These 2 T cell receptor beta chains came from one sample sequenced in a study of OX40 agonist ivuxolimab in advanced cancers. Some clones are missing from TCRdb's copy, which holds only in-frame ones; the method was immunoSEQ multiplex PCR. The sample lists about 48,000 clones; 79% were seen once. Specimen: CD4+ or CD8+ T cells sorted from blood, collected in a trial of the OX40 agonist ivuxolimab. These receptors were taken from an adult with an advanced solid tumor such as melanoma, head and neck, liver or kidney cancer.

This clone was detected once. The CDR3 loop is CASSTRVAGGTGELFF. The CDR3 nucleotides are TGTGCCAGCAGTACCCGGGTAGCGGGAGGTACCGGGGAGCTGTTTTTT. The rearrangement joins TRBV7-3 to TRBJ2-2, with TRBD2 identical over 10 bases. Losses at the gene ends were 6 bases for V and 5 bases for J; bases not matched to a gene: 9. Germline CDR1 is SGHTA and CDR2 is FQGTGA. The CDR3 is 16 amino acids.

The rearrangement joins TRBV6-1 to TRBJ1-3; D remains unclear. CDR1 is MNHNS, CDR2 SASEGT, per germline. The CDR3 is 15 residues long. Trimming took 1 base from V and 3 from J, leaving 10 bases between them. The CDR3 region has the DNA TGTGCCAGCAGTGAAGGAGGCGGAGTTGGAAACACCATATATTTT. It codes for CASSEGGGVGNTIYF.